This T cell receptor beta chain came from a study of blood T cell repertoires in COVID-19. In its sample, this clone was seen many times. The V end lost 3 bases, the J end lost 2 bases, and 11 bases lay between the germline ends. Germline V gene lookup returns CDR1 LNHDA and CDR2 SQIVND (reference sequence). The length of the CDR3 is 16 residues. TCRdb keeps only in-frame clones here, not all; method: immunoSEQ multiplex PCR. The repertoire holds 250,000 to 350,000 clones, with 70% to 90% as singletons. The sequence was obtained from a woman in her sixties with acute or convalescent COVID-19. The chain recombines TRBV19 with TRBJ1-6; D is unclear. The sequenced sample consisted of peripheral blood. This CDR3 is CASSMTGITYNSPLHF. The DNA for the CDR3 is TGTGCCAGTAGTATGACCGGGATCACCTATAATTCACCCCTCCACTTT.